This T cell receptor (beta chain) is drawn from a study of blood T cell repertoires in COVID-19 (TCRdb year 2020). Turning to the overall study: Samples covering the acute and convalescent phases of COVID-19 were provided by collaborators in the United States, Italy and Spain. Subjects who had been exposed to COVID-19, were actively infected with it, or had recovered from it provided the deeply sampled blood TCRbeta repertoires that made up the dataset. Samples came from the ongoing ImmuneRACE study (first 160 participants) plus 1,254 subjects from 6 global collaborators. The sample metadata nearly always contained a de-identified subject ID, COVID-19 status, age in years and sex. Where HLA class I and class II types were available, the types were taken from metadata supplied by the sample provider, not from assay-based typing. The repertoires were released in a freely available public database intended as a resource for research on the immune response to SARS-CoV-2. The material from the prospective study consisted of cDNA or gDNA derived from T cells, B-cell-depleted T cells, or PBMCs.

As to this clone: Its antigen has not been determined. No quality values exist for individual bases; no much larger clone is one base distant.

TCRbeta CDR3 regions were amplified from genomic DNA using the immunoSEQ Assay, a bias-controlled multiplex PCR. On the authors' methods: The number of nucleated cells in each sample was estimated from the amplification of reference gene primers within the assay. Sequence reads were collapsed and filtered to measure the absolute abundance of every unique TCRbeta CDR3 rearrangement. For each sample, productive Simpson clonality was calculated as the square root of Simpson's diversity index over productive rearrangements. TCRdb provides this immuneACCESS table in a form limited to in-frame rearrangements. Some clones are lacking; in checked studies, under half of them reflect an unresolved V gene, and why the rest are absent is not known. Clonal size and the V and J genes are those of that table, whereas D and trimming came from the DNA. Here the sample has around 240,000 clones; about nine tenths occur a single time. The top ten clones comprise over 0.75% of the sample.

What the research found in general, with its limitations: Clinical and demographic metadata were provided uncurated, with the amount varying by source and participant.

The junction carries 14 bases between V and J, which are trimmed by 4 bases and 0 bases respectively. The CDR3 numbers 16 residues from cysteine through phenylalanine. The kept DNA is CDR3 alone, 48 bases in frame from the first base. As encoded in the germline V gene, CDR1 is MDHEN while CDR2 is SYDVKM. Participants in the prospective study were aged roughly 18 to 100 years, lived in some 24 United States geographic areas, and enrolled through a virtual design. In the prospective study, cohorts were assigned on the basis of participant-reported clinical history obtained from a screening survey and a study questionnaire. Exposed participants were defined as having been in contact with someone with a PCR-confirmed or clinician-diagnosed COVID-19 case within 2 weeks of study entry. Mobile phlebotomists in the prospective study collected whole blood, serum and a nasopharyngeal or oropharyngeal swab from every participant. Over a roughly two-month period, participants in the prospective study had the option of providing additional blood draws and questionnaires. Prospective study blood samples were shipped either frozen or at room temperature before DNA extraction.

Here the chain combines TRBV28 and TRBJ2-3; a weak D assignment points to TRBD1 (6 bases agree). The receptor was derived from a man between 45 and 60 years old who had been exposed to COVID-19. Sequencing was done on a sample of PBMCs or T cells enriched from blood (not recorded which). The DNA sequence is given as TGTGCCAGCAGTTCCCCGGGACACCAAAGCACAGATACGCAGTATTTT. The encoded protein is CASSSPGHQSTDTQYF.